Given below is one TCR beta chain in context. Original processing methods: Estimated nucleated cell counts came from reference gene primer amplification. The protocol was immunoSEQ multiplex PCR, while the TCRdb copy is restricted to in-frame clones and leaves out a portion. V and J calls plus clone size are reproduced from that table; the DNA served to infer D and trimming. Among over 150,000 clones listed, approximately 90% were seen once. Germline V CDR1 and CDR2: MNHEY, SMNVEV (reference sequence). The CDR3 length is 16 residues. V was pared by 4 bases and J by 2 bases, with 4 bases of the junction left unmatched. This record belongs to a study of blood T cell repertoires in COVID-19. Study background: The United States, Italy and Spain supplied acute and convalescent COVID-19 samples. In each case, the material was cDNA or gDNA derived from T cells, B-cell-depleted T cells, or PBMCs.

The chain employs TRBV27 and TRBJ2-3; 12 bases are shared with TRBD2. What was sequenced was peripheral blood. This TCR was recovered from a man aged 45-65 years who had recovered from COVID-19. Here the CDR3 DNA reads TGTGCCAGCAGTTCCGGACTAGCGGGAATCACAGATACGCAGTATTTT. Protein: CASSSGLAGITDTQYF.